These 2 T cell receptor beta chains were sequenced from one sample in a study of T cell responses to AZD1222 COVID-19 vaccine. Clones were read by immunoSEQ multiplex PCR, and TCRdb kept only the in-frame ones, dropping some. The sample carries approximately 110,000 clones, around 92% recorded once. The sample here was peripheral blood, taken 28 days after the second AZD1222 dose. The receptor set was obtained from an adult who received the AZD1222 COVID-19 vaccine.

The CDR3 reads CASSLDQRGYNEQFF. In DNA, the CDR3 is TGTGCCAGCAGCTTAGACCAGCGGGGTTACAATGAGCAGTTCTTC. The rearrangement uses TRBV7-8 and TRBJ2-1; 7 bases align to TRBD2. V lost 1 base and J lost 4; bases outside the gene matches: 4. This CDR3 contains 15 residues. Germline CDR1 SGHVS, CDR2 FQNEAQ.

The chain combines TRBV7-8 with TRBJ1-5, with D maybe TRBD1 (5 bases). Per the germline V gene, CDR1 is SGHVS and CDR2 is FQNEAQ. This CDR3 has 14 amino acids. Between the trimmed V and J ends, which lost 3 bases and 6 bases, there was a span of 12 bases. CDR3 residues: CASSFDSAGQPQHF. In DNA, the CDR3 is TGTGCCAGCAGCTTCGACAGTGCAGGTCAGCCCCAGCATTTT. The full variable domain, completed using reference TRBV7-8 and TRBJ1-5, is GAGVSQSPRYKVAKRGQDVALRCDPISGHVSLFWYQQALGQGPEFLTYFQNEAQLDKSGLPSDRFFAERPEGSVSTLKIQRTQQEDSAVYLCASSFDSAGQPQHFGDGTRLSIL.